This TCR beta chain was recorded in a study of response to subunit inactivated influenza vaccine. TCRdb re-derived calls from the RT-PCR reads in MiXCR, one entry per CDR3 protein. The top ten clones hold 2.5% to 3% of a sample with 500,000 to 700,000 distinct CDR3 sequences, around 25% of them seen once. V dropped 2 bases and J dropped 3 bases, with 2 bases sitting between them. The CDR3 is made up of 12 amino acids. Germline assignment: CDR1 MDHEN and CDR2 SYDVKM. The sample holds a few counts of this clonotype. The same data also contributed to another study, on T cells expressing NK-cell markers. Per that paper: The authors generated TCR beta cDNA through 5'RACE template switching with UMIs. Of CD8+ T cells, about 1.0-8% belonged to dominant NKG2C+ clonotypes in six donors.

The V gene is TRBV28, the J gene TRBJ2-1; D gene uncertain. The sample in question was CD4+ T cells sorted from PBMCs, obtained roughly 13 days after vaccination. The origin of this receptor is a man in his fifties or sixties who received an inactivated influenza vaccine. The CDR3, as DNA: TGTGCCAGCAGTTTAATCTACAATGAGCAGTTCTTC. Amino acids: CASSLIYNEQFF.